This TCR beta chain came from a study of blood T cell repertoires in COVID-19. On the study more broadly: COVID-19 samples, acute and convalescent, were from the United States, Italy and Spain.

V dropped 8 bases and J dropped 7 bases, with 18 bases sitting between them. The CDR3 loop spans 15 amino acids. Germline V lookup: CDR1 MNHEY, CDR2 SVGAGI. Some clones are missing from TCRdb's copy, which holds only in-frame ones; the method was immunoSEQ multiplex PCR. The table shows about 51,000 clones, with just over 85% occurring only once. The sample consisted of peripheral blood. This sequence originates from an older man with active COVID-19. V and J are TRBV6-5 and TRBJ1-6; perhaps TRBD1 as D (6 bases). CDR3 bases: TGTGCCAGCCGTCCTAGCACAGGGTACAATTCACCCCTCCACTTT. Translation gives CASRPSTGYNSPLHF.